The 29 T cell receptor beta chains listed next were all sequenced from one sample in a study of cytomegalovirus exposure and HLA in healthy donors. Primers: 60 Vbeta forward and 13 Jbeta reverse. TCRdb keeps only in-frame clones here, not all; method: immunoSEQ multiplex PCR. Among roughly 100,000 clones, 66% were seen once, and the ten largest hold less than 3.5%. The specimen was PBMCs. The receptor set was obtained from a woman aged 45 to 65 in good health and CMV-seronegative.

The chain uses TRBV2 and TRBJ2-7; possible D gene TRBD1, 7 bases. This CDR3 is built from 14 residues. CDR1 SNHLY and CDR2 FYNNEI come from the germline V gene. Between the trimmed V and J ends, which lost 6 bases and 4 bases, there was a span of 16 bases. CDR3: CASREPTGRYEQYF. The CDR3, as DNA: TGTGCCAGCAGAGAACCGACAGGGAGGTACGAGCAGTACTTC.

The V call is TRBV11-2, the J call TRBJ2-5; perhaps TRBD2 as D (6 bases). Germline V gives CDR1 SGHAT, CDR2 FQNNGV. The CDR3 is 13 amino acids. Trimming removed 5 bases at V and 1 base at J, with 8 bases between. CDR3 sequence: CASSIGSQETQYF. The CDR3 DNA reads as TGTGCCAGCAGCATCGGGAGCCAAGAGACCCAGTACTTC.

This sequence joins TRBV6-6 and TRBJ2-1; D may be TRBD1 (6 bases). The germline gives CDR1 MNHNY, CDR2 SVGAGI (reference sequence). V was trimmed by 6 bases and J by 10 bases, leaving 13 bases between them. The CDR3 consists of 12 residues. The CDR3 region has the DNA TGTGCCAGCAGCGCTACAGGGTTCGAGCAGTTCTTC. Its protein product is CASSATGFEQFF.

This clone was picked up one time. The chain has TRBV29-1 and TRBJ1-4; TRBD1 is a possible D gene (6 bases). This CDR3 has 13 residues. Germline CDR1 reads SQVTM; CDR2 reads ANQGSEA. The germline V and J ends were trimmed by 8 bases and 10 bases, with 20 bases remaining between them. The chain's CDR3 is CSTSTGRGGKLFF. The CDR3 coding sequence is TGCAGCACCTCGACAGGACGCGGAGGAAAACTGTTTTTT.

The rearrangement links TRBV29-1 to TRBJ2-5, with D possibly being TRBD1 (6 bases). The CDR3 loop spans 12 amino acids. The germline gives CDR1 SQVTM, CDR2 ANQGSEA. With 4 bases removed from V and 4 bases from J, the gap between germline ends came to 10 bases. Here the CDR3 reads CSVGTVAETQYF. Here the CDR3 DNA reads TGCAGCGTTGGGACAGTCGCAGAGACCCAGTACTTC.

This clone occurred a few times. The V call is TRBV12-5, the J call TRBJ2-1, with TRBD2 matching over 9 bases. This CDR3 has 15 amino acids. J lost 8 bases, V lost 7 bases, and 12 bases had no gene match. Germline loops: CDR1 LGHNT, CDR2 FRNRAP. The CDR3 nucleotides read TGTGCTAGTGCCACTCGGGTAGCGGGAGAGGATGAGCAGTTCTTC. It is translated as CASATRVAGEDEQFF. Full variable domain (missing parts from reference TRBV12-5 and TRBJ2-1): DARVTQTPRHKVTEMGQEVTMRCQPILGHNTVFWYRQTMMQGLELLAYFRNRAPLDDSGMPKDRFSAEMPDATLATLKIQPSEPRDSAVYFCASATRVAGEDEQFFGPGTRLTVL.

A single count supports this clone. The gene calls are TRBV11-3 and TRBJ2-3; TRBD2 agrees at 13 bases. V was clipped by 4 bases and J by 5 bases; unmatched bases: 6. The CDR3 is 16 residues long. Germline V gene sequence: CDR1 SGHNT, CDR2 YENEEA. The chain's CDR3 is CASSYGLAGAIDTQYF. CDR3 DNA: TGTGCCAGCAGCTACGGACTAGCGGGAGCCATAGATACGCAGTATTTT.

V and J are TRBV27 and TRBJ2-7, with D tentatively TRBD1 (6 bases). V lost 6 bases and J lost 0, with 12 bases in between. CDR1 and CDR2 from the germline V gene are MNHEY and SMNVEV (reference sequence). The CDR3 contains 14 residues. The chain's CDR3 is CASRRQASSYEQYF. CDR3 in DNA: TGTGCCAGCAGACGACAGGCCTCCTCCTACGAGCAGTACTTC.

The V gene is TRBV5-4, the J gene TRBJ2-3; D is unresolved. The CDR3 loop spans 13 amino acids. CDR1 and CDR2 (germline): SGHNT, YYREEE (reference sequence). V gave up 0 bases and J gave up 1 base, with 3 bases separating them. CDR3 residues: CASSLAGTDTQYF. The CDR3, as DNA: TGTGCCAGCAGCTTGGCGGGCACAGATACGCAGTATTTT. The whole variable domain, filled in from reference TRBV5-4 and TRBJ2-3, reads ETGVTQSPTHLIKTRGQQVTLRCSSQSGHNTVSWYQQALGQGPQFIFQYYREEENGRGNFPPRFSGLQFPNYSSELNVNALELDDSALYLCASSLAGTDTQYFGPGTRLTVL.

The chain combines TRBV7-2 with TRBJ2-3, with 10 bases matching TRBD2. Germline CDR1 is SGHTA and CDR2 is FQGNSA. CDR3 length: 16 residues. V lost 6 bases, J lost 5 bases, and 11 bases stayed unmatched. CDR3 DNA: TGTGCCAGCAGTTCGAGGGAAGCGGGAGGGGGAGATACGCAGTATTTT. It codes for CASSSREAGGGDTQYF. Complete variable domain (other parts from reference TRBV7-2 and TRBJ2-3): GAGVSQSPSNKVTEKGKDVELRCDPISGHTALYWYRQSLGQGLEFLIYFQGNSAPDKSGLPSDRFSAERTGGSVSTLTIQRTQQEDSAVYLCASSSREAGGGDTQYFGPGTRLTVL.

The CDR3 nucleotides are TGTGCCAGCAGCTCGGACAGGGTAGTACCCAATGAGCAGTTCTTC. It encodes CASSSDRVVPNEQFF. The J gene is TRBJ2-1, the V gene TRBV27; 8 bases line up with TRBD1. The germline V gene encodes CDR1 MNHEY and CDR2 SMNVEV (reference sequence). CDR3 length equals 15 residues. V lost 6 bases and J lost 6; bases outside the gene matches: 10.

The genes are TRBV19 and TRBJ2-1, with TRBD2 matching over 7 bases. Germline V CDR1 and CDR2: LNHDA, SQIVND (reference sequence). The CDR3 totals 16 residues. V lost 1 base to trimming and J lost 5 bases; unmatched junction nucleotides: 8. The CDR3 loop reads CASSIGSGGLNNEQFF. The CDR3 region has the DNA TGTGCCAGTAGTATAGGGAGTGGGGGACTAAACAATGAGCAGTTCTTC.

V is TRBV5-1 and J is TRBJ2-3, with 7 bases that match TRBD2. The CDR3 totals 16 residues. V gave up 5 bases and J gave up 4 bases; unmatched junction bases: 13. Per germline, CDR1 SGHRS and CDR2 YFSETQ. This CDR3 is CASREILRGSSDTQYF. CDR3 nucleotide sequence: TGCGCCAGCAGGGAAATTCTGCGCGGGAGCTCAGATACGCAGTATTTT.

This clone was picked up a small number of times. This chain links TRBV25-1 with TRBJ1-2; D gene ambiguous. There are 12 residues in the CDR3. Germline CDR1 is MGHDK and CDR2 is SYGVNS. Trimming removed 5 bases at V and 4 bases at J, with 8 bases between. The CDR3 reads CASSRQTYGYTF. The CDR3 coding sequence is TGTGCCAGCAGTCGACAAACCTATGGCTACACCTTC.

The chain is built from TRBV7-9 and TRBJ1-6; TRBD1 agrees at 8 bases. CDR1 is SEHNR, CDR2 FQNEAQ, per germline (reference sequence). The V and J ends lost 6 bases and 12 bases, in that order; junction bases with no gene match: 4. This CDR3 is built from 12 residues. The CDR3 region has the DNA TGTGCCAGCAGTCCTACAGGGGGACCCCTCCACTTT. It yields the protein CASSPTGGPLHF.

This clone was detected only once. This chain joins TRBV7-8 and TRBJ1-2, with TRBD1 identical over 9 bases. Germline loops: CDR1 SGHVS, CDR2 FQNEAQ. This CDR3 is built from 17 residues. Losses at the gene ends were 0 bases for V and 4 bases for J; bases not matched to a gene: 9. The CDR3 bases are TGTGCCAGCAGCTTAGCCCCAGTTACAGGGGGCGGCTATGGCTACACCTTC. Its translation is CASSLAPVTGGGYGYTF.

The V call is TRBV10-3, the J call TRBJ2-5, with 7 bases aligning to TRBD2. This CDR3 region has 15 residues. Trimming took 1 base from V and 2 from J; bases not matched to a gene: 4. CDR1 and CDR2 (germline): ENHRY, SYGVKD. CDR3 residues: CAISEWREWQETQYF. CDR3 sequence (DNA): TGTGCCATCAGTGAGTGGCGGGAGTGGCAAGAGACCCAGTACTTC.

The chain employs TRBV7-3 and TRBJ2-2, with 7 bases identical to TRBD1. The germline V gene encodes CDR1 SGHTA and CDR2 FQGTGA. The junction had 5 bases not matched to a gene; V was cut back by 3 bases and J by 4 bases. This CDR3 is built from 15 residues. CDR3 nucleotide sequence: TGTGCCAGCAGCTTCGAGGGGGCTAGCACCGGGGAGCTGTTTTTT. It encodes CASSFEGASTGELFF.

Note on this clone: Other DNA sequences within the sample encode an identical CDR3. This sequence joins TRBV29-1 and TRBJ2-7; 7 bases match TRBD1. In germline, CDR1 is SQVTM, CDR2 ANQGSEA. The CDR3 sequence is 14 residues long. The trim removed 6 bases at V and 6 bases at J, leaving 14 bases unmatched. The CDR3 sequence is CSVDYRDRGLEQYF. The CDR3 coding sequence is TGCAGCGTAGACTACCGGGATAGGGGGCTCGAGCAGTACTTC.

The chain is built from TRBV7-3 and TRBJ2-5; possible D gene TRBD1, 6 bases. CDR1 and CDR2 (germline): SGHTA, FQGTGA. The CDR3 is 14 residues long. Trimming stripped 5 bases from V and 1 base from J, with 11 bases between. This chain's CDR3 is CASSLQGSQETQYF. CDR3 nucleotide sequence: TGTGCCAGCAGCCTGCAGGGGTCCCAAGAGACCCAGTACTTC.

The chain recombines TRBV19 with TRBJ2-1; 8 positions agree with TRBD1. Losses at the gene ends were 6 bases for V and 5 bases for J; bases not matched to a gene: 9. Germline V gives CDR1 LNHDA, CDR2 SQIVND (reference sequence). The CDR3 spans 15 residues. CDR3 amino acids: CASRQQGAGNNEQFF. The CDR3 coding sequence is TGTGCCAGTAGACAGCAGGGGGCGGGAAACAATGAGCAGTTCTTC.

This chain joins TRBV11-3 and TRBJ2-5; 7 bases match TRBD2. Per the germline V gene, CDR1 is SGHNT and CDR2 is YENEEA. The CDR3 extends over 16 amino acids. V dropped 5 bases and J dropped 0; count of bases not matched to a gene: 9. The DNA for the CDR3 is TGTGCCAGCAGCCCGGCTAGCGGAGGGGACCAAGAGACCCAGTACTTC. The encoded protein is CASSPASGGDQETQYF.

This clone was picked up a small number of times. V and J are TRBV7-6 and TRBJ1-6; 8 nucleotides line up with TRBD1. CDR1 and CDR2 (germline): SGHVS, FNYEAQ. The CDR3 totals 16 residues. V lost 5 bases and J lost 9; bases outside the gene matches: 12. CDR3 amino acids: CASSPGGTGGRSPLHF. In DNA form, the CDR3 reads TGTGCCAGCAGCCCCGGCGGTACAGGGGGACGTTCACCCCTCCACTTT.

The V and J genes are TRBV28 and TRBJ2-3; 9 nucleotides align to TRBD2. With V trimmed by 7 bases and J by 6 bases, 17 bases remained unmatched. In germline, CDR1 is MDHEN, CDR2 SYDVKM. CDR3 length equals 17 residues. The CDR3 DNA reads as TGTGCCAGCATTCCTCGGGCTAGCGGGGCCCTCAGGGATACGCAGTATTTT. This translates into CASIPRASGALRDTQYF.

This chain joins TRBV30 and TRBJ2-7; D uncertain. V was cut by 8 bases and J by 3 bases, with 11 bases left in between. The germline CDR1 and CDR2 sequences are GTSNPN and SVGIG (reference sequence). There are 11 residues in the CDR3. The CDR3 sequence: CAVEMSYEQYF. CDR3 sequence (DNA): TGTGCCGTGGAGATGAGCTACGAGCAGTACTTC.

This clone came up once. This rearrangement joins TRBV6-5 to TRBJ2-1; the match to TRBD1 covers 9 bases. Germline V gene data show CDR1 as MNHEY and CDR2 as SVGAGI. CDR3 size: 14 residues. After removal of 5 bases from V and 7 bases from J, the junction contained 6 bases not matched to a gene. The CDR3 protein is CASSTGTGFNEQFF. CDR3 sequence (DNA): TGTGCCAGCAGTACCGGGACAGGGTTTAATGAGCAGTTCTTC.

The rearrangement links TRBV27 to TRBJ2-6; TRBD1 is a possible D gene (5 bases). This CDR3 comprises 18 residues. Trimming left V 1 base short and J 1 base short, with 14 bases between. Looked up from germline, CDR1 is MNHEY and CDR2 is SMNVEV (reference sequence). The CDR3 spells CASSLYAGSRSGANVLTF. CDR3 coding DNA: TGTGCCAGCAGTTTATATGCAGGGTCGAGATCTGGGGCCAACGTCCTGACTTTC. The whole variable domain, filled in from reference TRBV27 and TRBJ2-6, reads EAQVTQNPRYLITVTGKKLTVTCSQNMNHEYMSWYRQDPGLGLRQIYYSMNVEVTDKGDVPEGYKVSRKEKRNFPLILESPSPNQTSLYFCASSLYAGSRSGANVLTFGAGSRLTVL.

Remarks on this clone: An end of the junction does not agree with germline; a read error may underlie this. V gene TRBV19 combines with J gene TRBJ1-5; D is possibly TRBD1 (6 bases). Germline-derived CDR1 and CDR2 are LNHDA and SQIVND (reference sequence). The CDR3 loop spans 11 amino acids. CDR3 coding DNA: TGTGCCAGTAGTATAGGACAGGTCAAAGATTTT. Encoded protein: CASSIGQVKDF.

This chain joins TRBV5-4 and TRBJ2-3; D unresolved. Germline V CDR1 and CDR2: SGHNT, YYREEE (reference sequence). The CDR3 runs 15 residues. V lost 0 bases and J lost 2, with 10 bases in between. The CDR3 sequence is CASSLGGGSTDTQYF. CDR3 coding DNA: TGTGCCAGCAGCTTGGGAGGCGGTTCCACAGATACGCAGTATTTT.